The 31 T cell receptor beta chains in this list originate from one sample, sequenced in a study of PD-1 blockade in classical Hodgkin lymphoma. Time point specified: newly diagnosed, previously untreated cHL patient sample. Libraries were prepared by immunoSEQ multiplex PCR; TCRdb keeps only in-frame clonotypes and omits some of them. Among around 30,000 clones, approximately 93% were seen once, and the ten largest hold 3.8%. The sample taken for sequencing was peripheral blood mononuclear cells (PBMCs). These receptors all stem from a human donor with classical Hodgkin lymphoma.

V usage is TRBV5-1 and J usage is TRBJ1-6; D unclear. This CDR3 spans 16 amino acids. Trimming took 4 bases from V and 0 from J, leaving 11 bases between them. CDR1 and CDR2 (germline): SGHRS, YFSETQ. CDR3 protein: CASSPEGSSYNSPLHF. In DNA form, the CDR3 reads TGCGCCAGCAGCCCTGAGGGTTCCTCCTATAATTCACCCCTCCACTTT. Filled out from reference TRBV5-1 and TRBJ1-6, the complete variable domain reads KAGVTQTPRYLIKTRGQQVTLSCSPISGHRSVSWYQQTPGQGLQFLFEYFSETQRNKGNFPGRFSGRQFSNSRSEMNVSTLELGDSALYLCASSPEGSSYNSPLHFGNGTRLTVT.

This sequence joins TRBV18 and TRBJ2-2; 9 bases are a match to TRBD1. CDR1 KGHSH and CDR2 LQKENI come from the germline V gene. The CDR3 length is 17 residues. The trim removed 0 bases at V and 2 bases at J, leaving 4 bases unmatched. CDR3 nucleotide sequence: TGTGCCAGCTCACCACCGGTCACAGGGGGCAACACCGGGGAGCTGTTTTTT. The encoded protein is CASSPPVTGGNTGELFF. Full variable domain (remainder filled in from reference TRBV18 and TRBJ2-2): NAGVMQNPRHLVRRRGQEARLRCSPMKGHSHVYWYRQLPEEGLKFMVYLQKENIIDESGMPKERFSAEFPKEGPSILRIQQVVRGDSAAYFCASSPPVTGGNTGELFFGEGSRLTVL.

The rearrangement joins TRBV27 to TRBJ2-1; 8 nucleotides align to TRBD1. This CDR3 has 13 residues. J lost 4 bases, V lost 8 bases, and 4 bases had no gene match. The V gene's germline CDR1 is MNHEY and CDR2 SMNVEV (reference sequence). CDR3 protein: CASSDRVYNEQFF. The CDR3 region has the DNA TGTGCCAGCTCGGACAGGGTATACAATGAGCAGTTCTTC.

The chain recombines TRBV9 with TRBJ1-3, with D maybe TRBD1 (5 bases). CDR1 and CDR2 from the germline V gene are SGDLS and YYNGEE. The CDR3 covers 17 residues. V gave up 4 bases and J gave up 0 bases, with 17 bases separating them. The CDR3, as DNA: TGTGCCAGCAGCCCTTGGGACGCCCGGGGCTCTGGAAACACCATATATTTT. Its translation: CASSPWDARGSGNTIYF.

V gene TRBV19 combines with J gene TRBJ1-6; a possible D gene is TRBD1 (6 bases). The V and J ends lost 7 bases and 2 bases respectively, with 15 bases between them. This CDR3 contains 16 residues. Per the germline V gene, CDR1 is LNHDA and CDR2 is SQIVND (reference sequence). CDR3 sequence reads: CASTVTGWAYNSPLHF. CDR3 DNA: TGTGCCAGTACCGTGACAGGTTGGGCCTATAATTCACCCCTCCACTTT.

V gene TRBV11-2 combines with J gene TRBJ2-5, with D unclear. Per germline, CDR1 SGHAT and CDR2 FQNNGV. CDR3 length equals 14 residues. Trimming took off 3 bases at V and 1 base at J, with 9 bases between the two ends. CDR3 residues: CASSFSEVQETQYF. The CDR3 coding sequence is TGTGCCAGCAGCTTTTCCGAAGTCCAAGAGACCCAGTACTTC. Looking up the rest from reference TRBV11-2 and TRBJ2-5 gives the full variable domain: EAGVAQSPRYKIIEKRQSVAFWCNPISGHATLYWYQQILGQGPKLLIQFQNNGVVDDSQLPKDRFSAERLKGVDSTLKIQPAKLEDSAVYLCASSFSEVQETQYFGPGTRLLVL.

V usage is TRBV19 and J usage is TRBJ2-1; D ambiguous. V gave up 6 bases and J gave up 6 bases, with 9 bases separating them. CDR3 length equals 12 residues. CDR1 is LNHDA and CDR2 is SQIVND in the germline V gene (reference sequence). The CDR3 sequence is CASSHLFNEQFF. CDR3 bases: TGTGCCAGTAGCCACCTTTTCAATGAGCAGTTCTTC. Full variable domain (rest looked up from reference TRBV19 and TRBJ2-1): DGGITQSPKYLFRKEGQNVTLSCEQNLNHDAMYWYRQDPGQGLRLIYYSQIVNDFQKGDIAEGYSVSREKKESFPLTVTSAQKNPTAFYLCASSHLFNEQFFGPGTRLTVL.

The chain carries TRBV19 and TRBJ2-7; 15 bases line up with TRBD2. Germline CDR1 LNHDA, CDR2 SQIVND (reference sequence). J lost 5 bases, V lost 5 bases, and 7 bases had no gene match. The CDR3 spans 16 residues. CDR3 amino acids: CASSPRTSGRADEQYF. CDR3 bases: TGTGCCAGTAGTCCTCGGACTAGCGGGAGGGCCGACGAGCAGTACTTC.

The chain has TRBV11-2 and TRBJ2-3; 9 nucleotides line up with TRBD2. CDR1 and CDR2 (germline): SGHAT, FQNNGV. The CDR3 has 13 residues. V trimming: 8 bases; J trimming: 5 bases; junction bases outside the gene matches: 5. The CDR3 nucleotides read TGTGCCAGCTCGGCGGGAGGGGGAGATACGCAGTATTTT. Translation: CASSAGGGDTQYF.

This clone was counted once. This chain uses TRBV28 with TRBJ2-2, with TRBD2 identical over 7 bases. The CDR3 is 15 residues long. Germline trimming cut 7 bases from V and 1 base from J; bases unmatched to any gene: 6. Germline loops: CDR1 MDHEN, CDR2 SYDVKM. The CDR3 loop is CASKGGGLNTGELFF. For the CDR3, the DNA is TGTGCCAGCAAAGGCGGGGGACTGAACACCGGGGAGCTGTTTTTT.

This clone was seen once. CDR3 nucleotide sequence: TGTGCCAGCAGCATCTCCGTTTCGGGCACCGGGGAGCTGTTTTTT. This gives the protein CASSISVSGTGELFF. The rearrangement links TRBV28 to TRBJ2-2; D gene uncertain. V shed 6 bases and J shed 4 bases, with 15 bases lying between them. The CDR3 has 15 amino acids. Per germline, CDR1 MDHEN and CDR2 SYDVKM.

The chain recombines TRBV29-1 with TRBJ2-2; the D gene is possibly TRBD2 (5 bases). This CDR3 is 14 amino acids long. Germline CDR1 reads SQVTM; CDR2 reads ANQGSEA. V gave up 4 bases and J gave up 0 bases, with 9 bases separating them. Written as DNA, the CDR3 is TGCAGCGTTGCGGGCGGGTCGAACACCGGGGAGCTGTTTTTT. Translation: CSVAGGSNTGELFF.

A note on this clone: At one end, the junction sequence differs from germline, possibly due to a read error. The V and J genes are TRBV7-6 and TRBJ2-1; TRBD2 agrees at 12 bases. The length of the CDR3 is 15 residues. In germline, CDR1 is SGHVS, CDR2 FNYEAQ. For the CDR3, the DNA is TGTGCCAGCAGCCTAGCGGGAGGGTCGGGGAGTGAGCAGTTCTTC. Translated, it gives CASSLAGGSGSEQFF.

The CDR3 sequence is CASSYSLQYGYTF. CDR3 bases: TGTGCCAGCAGTTACTCCCTTCAGTATGGCTACACCTTC. This sequence joins TRBV6-5 and TRBJ1-2; no firm D call. CDR1 is MNHEY, CDR2 SVGAGI, per germline. V was trimmed by 0 bases and J by 5 bases, leaving 7 bases between them. This CDR3 has 13 amino acids.

The chain employs TRBV10-3 and TRBJ2-3; 11 nucleotides match TRBD2. The CDR3 spans 17 residues. In germline, CDR1 is ENHRY, CDR2 SYGVKD. Losses at the gene ends were 10 bases for V and 0 bases for J; bases not matched to a gene: 12. CDR3 loop: CATAGLAGGPSTDTQYF. The CDR3 nucleotides are TGTGCCACCGCTGGGCTAGCGGGAGGTCCCAGCACAGATACGCAGTATTTT.

The chain joins TRBV11-2 to TRBJ1-2; D is unresolved. The V and J ends lost 0 bases and 4 bases respectively, with 12 bases between them. Germline V gene sequence: CDR1 SGHAT, CDR2 FQNNGV. This CDR3 spans 15 amino acids. The CDR3 spells CASSLDSGQVYGYTF. The CDR3, as DNA: TGTGCCAGCAGCTTAGATTCGGGTCAAGTCTATGGCTACACCTTC.

This clone was seen only once. The chain combines TRBV6-6 with TRBJ2-1; 9 bases match TRBD2. The CDR3 has 15 amino acids. CDR1 is MNHNY and CDR2 is SVGAGI in the germline V gene (reference sequence). V lost 6 bases to trimming and J lost 7 bases; unmatched junction nucleotides: 10. CDR3 amino acids: CASSYGAGGPNEQFF. DNA of the CDR3: TGTGCCAGCAGCTACGGGGCGGGAGGGCCAAATGAGCAGTTCTTC.

This chain joins TRBV18 and TRBJ2-7; the match to TRBD1 covers 8 bases. CDR3 size: 18 residues. The junction had 23 bases not matched to a gene; V was cut back by 6 bases and J by 7 bases. CDR1 is KGHSH and CDR2 is LQKENI in the germline V gene. For the CDR3, the DNA is TGTGCCAGCTCCTCGGCGGCTCAGGCAGGGGGCCCCGCAAGAGAGCAGTACTTC. Amino acids: CASSSAAQAGGPAREQYF.

J is TRBJ2-2 and V is TRBV10-3; 7 bases are shared with TRBD2. Germline loops: CDR1 ENHRY, CDR2 SYGVKD. The junction had 5 bases not matched to a gene; V was cut back by 0 bases and J by 7 bases. This CDR3 is built from 15 residues. CDR3 sequence reads: CAISESRREFGELFF. The CDR3, as DNA: TGTGCCATCAGTGAGTCAAGGCGGGAGTTCGGGGAGCTGTTTTTT.

This chain uses TRBV19 with TRBJ2-7; 12 bases are shared with TRBD2. The CDR3 sequence is 16 residues long. The V gene's germline CDR1 is LNHDA and CDR2 SQIVND (reference sequence). Trimming at V came to 11 bases and at J to 5 bases, leaving 16 bases not matched to a gene. As DNA, the CDR3 is TGTGCCGGCAGACTAGCGGGAGTCGGTTGGCCCCACGAGCAGTACTTC. Protein product: CAGRLAGVGWPHEQYF.

The gene calls are TRBV7-9 and TRBJ2-1; no clear D gene. Per the germline V gene, CDR1 is SEHNR and CDR2 is FQNEAQ (reference sequence). This CDR3 region has 15 residues. Trimming took 6 bases from V and 2 from J, leaving 14 bases between them. The CDR3 sequence: CASSPLHRAYNEQFF. The CDR3 bases are TGTGCCAGCAGTCCACTCCATCGGGCCTACAATGAGCAGTTCTTC.

This clone appeared a single time. This chain connects TRBV5-1 to TRBJ1-2; D gene uncertain. The length of the CDR3 is 13 residues. V was pared by 2 bases and J by 1 base, with 6 bases between. Germline loops: CDR1 SGHRS, CDR2 YFSETQ. The CDR3 here is CASSLTVNYGYTF. CDR3 in DNA: TGCGCCAGCAGCTTAACAGTTAACTATGGCTACACCTTC.

This rearrangement joins TRBV21-1 to TRBJ2-2; the D call TRBD1 from the table was never checked on the DNA. TRBV21-1 is annotated as a pseudogene. CDR3 size: 16 residues. CDR3 residues: CASSKWGRPNTGELFF. CDR3 nucleotide sequence: TGTGCCAGCAGCAAATGGGGCAGGCCGAACACCGGGGAGCTGTTTTTT.

The chain has TRBV19 and TRBJ2-1; possibly TRBD2 for D (6 bases). V dropped 8 bases and J dropped 2 bases, with 19 bases sitting between them. The CDR3 sequence is 16 residues long. The germline V gene encodes CDR1 LNHDA and CDR2 SQIVND (reference sequence). CDR3 nucleotides: TGTGCCAGTTCCTCTCTGGCGGGGAACCCCTACAATGAGCAGTTCTTC. Its translation: CASSSLAGNPYNEQFF.

CDR3: CASSAGTSGTSKNIQYF. CDR3 sequence (DNA): TGTGCCAGCAGCGCGGGGACTAGCGGGACGTCCAAAAACATTCAGTACTTC. The V and J genes are TRBV9 and TRBJ2-4; 13 nucleotides match TRBD2. J gave up 2 bases and V 3 bases, and 5 bases lay outside the gene matches. This CDR3 has 17 amino acids. The germline gives CDR1 SGDLS, CDR2 YYNGEE.

This clone was recorded only once. The rearrangement joins TRBV28 to TRBJ2-7; D might be TRBD2 (5 bases). Germline assignment: CDR1 MDHEN and CDR2 SYDVKM. CDR3 length: 14 residues. The V end lost 5 bases, the J end lost 3 bases, and 14 bases lay between the germline ends. The CDR3 coding sequence is TGTGCCAGCAGTCGGAGCGGTGGTTTCTACGAGCAGTACTTC. It is translated as CASSRSGGFYEQYF.

This rearrangement joins TRBV19 to TRBJ2-5; 7 nucleotides align to TRBD1. The CDR3 extends over 14 amino acids. J lost 2 bases, V lost 4 bases, and 4 bases had no gene match. Per the germline V gene, CDR1 is LNHDA and CDR2 is SQIVND (reference sequence). Here the CDR3 reads CASSRTGRQETQYF. For the CDR3, the DNA is TGTGCCAGTAGTAGGACAGGCCGGCAAGAGACCCAGTACTTC.

This rearrangement joins TRBV2 to TRBJ2-1, with TRBD2 matching over 14 bases. With 2 bases clipped from V and 9 bases from J, the junction kept 9 bases outside the gene matches. Germline values: CDR1 SNHLY, CDR2 FYNNEI. This CDR3 contains 17 residues. As DNA, the CDR3 is TGTGCCAGCAGTGAATTAGGACTAGCGGGAGGAGTCAGTGAGCAGTTCTTC. This translates into CASSELGLAGGVSEQFF.

Regarding this clone: The same CDR3 arises from other DNA sequences in this sample as well. This rearrangement joins TRBV2 to TRBJ2-1; tentative D call: TRBD2 (5 bases). V was trimmed by 3 bases and J by 4 bases, leaving 16 bases between them. From germline, CDR1 is SNHLY and CDR2 FYNNEI. This CDR3 is built from 16 residues. CDR3 amino acids: CASSDPQRTPYNEQFF. CDR3 sequence (DNA): TGTGCCAGCAGTGACCCCCAGAGGACTCCATACAATGAGCAGTTCTTC.

J is TRBJ2-1 and V is TRBV14, with D unclear. The CDR3 has 18 residues. CDR1 and CDR2 from the germline V gene are SGHDN and FVKESK. V lost 3 bases, J lost 4 bases, and 22 bases lay in between. The CDR3 sequence: CASSHTAEPPRPYNEQFF. Written as DNA, the CDR3 is TGTGCCAGCAGCCATACGGCTGAGCCGCCACGACCTTACAATGAGCAGTTCTTC.

The chain has TRBV5-1 and TRBJ2-6, with 12 bases fitting TRBD2. This CDR3 is 18 amino acids long. Germline loops: CDR1 SGHRS, CDR2 YFSETQ. The V segment lost 5 bases and the J segment 3 bases; nucleotides outside the gene matches: 9. The CDR3 region is CASRYLLAGGFGANVLTF. In nucleotides, the CDR3 is TGCGCCAGCAGATATCTCCTAGCGGGAGGGTTTGGGGCCAACGTCCTGACTTTC.